The present T cell receptor beta chain was sequenced within a study of blood T cells in healthy people across ages. The wider study: Template switching caught about one barcoded beta molecule for each two T cells.

Each donor was a healthy Caucasian individual from Russia, aged about 6 to 95. PCR was performed a second time for roughly 7 to 12 cycles using a sample-barcoded 5' primer and a J-beta primer mix. TCRdb re-derived calls from the 5' RACE reads in MiXCR, one entry per CDR3 protein. The profile shows approximately 1.5 million distinct CDR3 sequences, roughly 43% of them singletons. The ends lost 1 base at V and 3 bases at J; junction bases unmatched: 5. CDR3 length: 16 residues. Sequenced sample: blood. The chain is built from TRBV12-3 or TRBV12-4 and TRBJ2-2, with 7 bases fitting TRBD1. This receptor was taken from a woman between 18 and 29 years old in good health. In DNA form, the CDR3 reads TGTGCCAGCAGTTTAGGCCCGACAGGGTACACCGGGGAGCTGTTTTTT. It is translated as CASSLGPTGYTGELFF.